This is a list of T cell receptor beta chains from one sample in a study of cytomegalovirus exposure and HLA in healthy donors. The assay was immunoSEQ multiplex PCR, and TCRdb's table has in-frame clones only and misses some. The sample gives fewer than 200,000 clones, about four fifths of which show up once; roughly an eighth is in the top ten. The sample was PBMCs. These receptors came from a woman in her twenties or thirties in good health and CMV-seropositive. CDR3s include the opening cysteine and the closing phenylalanine or tryptophan. Each record gives: CDR3 length, V gene, D gene, clone size, J gene, CDR3 DNA, CDR3 protein. The D gene is left open where the match is weak. The size entry is marked missing in some rows and otherwise reads once, few, many or a size class.

14	TRBV18	TRBD2	.	TRBJ2-7	TGTGCCAGCTCACCACTAGCGGGAGAGGGGGAGCAGTACTTC	CASSPLAGEGEQYF
16	TRBV4-1	TRBD2	.	TRBJ2-1	TGCGCCAGCAGCCAAGAGGATTTCGGGGGGGGCAATGAGCAGTTCTTC	CASSQEDFGGGNEQFF
18	TRBV7-9	TRBD1	.	TRBJ2-6	TGTGCCAGCAGCTTAGGGGGGACAGGGCACTCTGGGGCCAACGTCCTGACTTTC	CASSLGGTGHSGANVLTF
22	TRBV28	TRBD1	.	TRBJ2-3	TGTGCCAGCAGGGGCCACCTCGGAGGGGGCAGGGGGCGCCCCGACTACACAGATACGCAGTATTTT	CASRGHLGGGRGRPDYTDTQYF
15	TRBV6-1	.	.	TRBJ2-5	TGTGCCAGCAGTGAAGAAACAGGGCGTCAAGAGACCCAGTACTTC	CASSEETGRQETQYF
15	TRBV4-1	.	once	TRBJ1-2	TGCGCCAGCAGCCAAGAATTCCAGGATTCTCGGGGCTACACCTTC	CASSQEFQDSRGYTF
19	TRBV19	TRBD1	.	TRBJ1-5	TGTGCCAGTAGTAGACCCTCCGGGACAGGGGGCGGGAGCAATCAGCCCCAGCATTTT	CASSRPSGTGGGSNQPQHF
14	TRBV14	.	.	TRBJ2-3	TGTGCCAGCAGCCCCGAGGGATTCACAGATACGCAGTATTTT	CASSPEGFTDTQYF
16	TRBV5-1	.	.	TRBJ2-3	TGCGCCAGCAGCTTTTTCCTGGGCTCAAGCACAGATACGCAGTATTTT	CASSFFLGSSTDTQYF
15	TRBV5-1	.	.	TRBJ2-5	TGCGCCAGCAGCTTGGGAGGAGAGGGCGGCGAGACCCAGTACTTC	CASSLGGEGGETQYF
15	TRBV9	.	.	TRBJ2-3	TGTGCCAGCAGCGCCCGGGGGGCAAACACAGATACGCAGTATTTT	CASSARGANTDTQYF
15	TRBV7-8	.	few	TRBJ1-4	TGTGCCAGCAGCTTAGCGCAAGGGGGTAATGAAAAACTGTTTTTT	CASSLAQGGNEKLFF
19	TRBV19	TRBD1	once	TRBJ1-5	TGTGCCAGTAGTACCTGGGACAGGGGGTTGGGTACGGACAATCAGCCCCAGCATTTT	CASSTWDRGLGTDNQPQHF
17	TRBV9	TRBD2	.	TRBJ2-5	TGTGCCAGCAGCTTCACCGGACTAGCGGGGGACCAAGAGACCCAGTACTTC	CASSFTGLAGDQETQYF
17	TRBV4-3	.	.	TRBJ2-6	TGCGCCAGCAGCTCAACAGGGTCCGAGTCTGGGGCCAACGTCCTGACTTTC	CASSSTGSESGANVLTF
15	TRBV19	.	.	TRBJ1-2	TGTGCCAGTAGTATAGAGGGGCAGGGATTGAATGGCTACACCTTC	CASSIEGQGLNGYTF
17	TRBV18	.	.	TRBJ1-1	TGTGCCAGCTCACTAAAGTACCCGGGGACAAGGGGCACTGAAGCTTTCTTT	CASSLKYPGTRGTEAFF